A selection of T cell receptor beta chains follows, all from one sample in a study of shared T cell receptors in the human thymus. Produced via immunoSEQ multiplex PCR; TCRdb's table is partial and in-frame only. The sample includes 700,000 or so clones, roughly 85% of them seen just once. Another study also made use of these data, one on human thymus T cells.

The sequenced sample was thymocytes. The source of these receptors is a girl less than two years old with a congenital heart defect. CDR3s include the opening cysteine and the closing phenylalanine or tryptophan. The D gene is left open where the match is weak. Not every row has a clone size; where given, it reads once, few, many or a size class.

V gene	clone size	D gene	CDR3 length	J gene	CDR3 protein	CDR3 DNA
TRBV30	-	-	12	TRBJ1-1	CACRTESTEAFF	TGTGCCTGCCGGACAGAGAGCACTGAAGCTTTCTTT
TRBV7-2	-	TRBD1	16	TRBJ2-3	CASSLRQGTGTDTQYF	TGTGCCAGCAGCTTAAGACAGGGTACGGGCACAGATACGCAGTATTTT
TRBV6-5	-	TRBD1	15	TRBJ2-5	CASSYSSPGGETQYF	TGTGCCAGCAGTTACTCGAGCCCAGGGGGAGAGACCCAGTACTTC
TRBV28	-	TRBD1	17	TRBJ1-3	CASSHFTGDSSGNTIYF	TGTGCCAGCAGCCACTTTACAGGGGATTCCTCTGGAAACACCATATATTTT
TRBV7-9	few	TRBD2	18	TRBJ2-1	CASSSPGRLASSYNEQFF	TGTGCCAGCAGCTCCCCGGGCCGACTAGCCAGCTCCTACAATGAGCAGTTCTTC
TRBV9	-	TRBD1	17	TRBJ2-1	CASSVEEIGTGPHEQFF	TGTGCCAGCAGCGTAGAAGAGATCGGGACAGGGCCCCATGAGCAGTTCTTC
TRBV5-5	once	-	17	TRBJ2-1	CASSLGATLNVYNEQFF	TGTGCCAGCAGCTTGGGGGCTACACTCAACGTCTACAATGAGCAGTTCTTC
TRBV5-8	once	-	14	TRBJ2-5	CASSLGQVEETQYF	TGTGCCAGCAGCTTGGGACAGGTGGAAGAGACCCAGTACTTC
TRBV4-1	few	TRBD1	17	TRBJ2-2	CASSQAAGQGRTGELFF	TGCGCCAGCAGCCAGGCGGCGGGACAGGGGCGAACCGGGGAGCTGTTTTTT
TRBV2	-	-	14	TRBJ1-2	CASSERGGRVGYTF	TGTGCCAGCAGTGAACGGGGGGGTCGGGTAGGCTACACCTTC
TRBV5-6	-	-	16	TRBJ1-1	CASSLVAGSTGTEAFF	TGTGCCAGCAGCTTGGTCGCAGGGTCTACCGGCACTGAAGCTTTCTTT
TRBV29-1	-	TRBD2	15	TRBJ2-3	CSVEDQLAGGYTQYF	TGCAGCGTTGAAGATCAACTAGCGGGGGGATATACGCAGTATTTT
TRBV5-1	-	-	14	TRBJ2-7	CASSLVAGLYEQYF	TGCGCCAGCAGCTTGGTGGCAGGACTCTACGAGCAGTACTTC
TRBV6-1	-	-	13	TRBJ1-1	CASRQGWGTEAFF	TGTGCCAGCAGGCAGGGTTGGGGCACTGAAGCTTTCTTT
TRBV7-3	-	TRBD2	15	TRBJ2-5	CASSLKRGGQETQYF	TGTGCCAGCAGCTTAAAGCGCGGGGGGCAAGAGACCCAGTACTTC
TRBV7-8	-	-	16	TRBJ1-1	CASSPAALGGEHEAFF	TGTGCCAGCAGCCCCGCCGCCCTAGGGGGGGAACATGAAGCTTTCTTT
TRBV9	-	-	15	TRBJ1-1	CASSSSFGSATEAFF	TGTGCCAGCAGCAGTTCGTTTGGGAGCGCCACTGAAGCTTTCTTT
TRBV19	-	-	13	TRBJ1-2	CASSIRGIYGYTF	TGTGCCAGTAGTATCCGAGGAATCTATGGCTACACCTTC
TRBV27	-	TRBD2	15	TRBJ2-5	CASFSFGAGEKTQYF	TGTGCCAGCTTTTCTTTTGGGGCGGGGGAAAAGACCCAGTACTTC
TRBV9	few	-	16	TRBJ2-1	CASSVGDRSSYNEQFF	TGTGCCAGCAGCGTAGGTGACAGGAGCTCCTACAATGAGCAGTTCTTC
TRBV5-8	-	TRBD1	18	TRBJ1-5	CASSARMPQGESNQPQHF	TGTGCCAGCAGCGCCCGAATGCCACAGGGGGAGAGCAATCAGCCCCAGCATTTT
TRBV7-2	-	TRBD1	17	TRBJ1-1	CASSLGRDRDMNTEAFF	TGTGCCAGCAGCTTAGGGCGGGACAGGGACATGAACACTGAAGCTTTCTTT
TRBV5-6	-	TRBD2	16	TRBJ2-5	CASSLGSRGWGETQYF	TGTGCCAGCAGCTTGGGCTCGCGGGGGTGGGGAGAGACCCAGTACTTC
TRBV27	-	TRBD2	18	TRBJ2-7	CASSSATSGTTPSYEQYF	TGTGCCAGCAGTTCAGCCACCTCCGGGACTACTCCGTCCTACGAGCAGTACTTC
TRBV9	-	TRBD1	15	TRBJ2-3	CASSGQGEGADTQYF	TGTGCCAGCAGCGGACAGGGGGAAGGGGCAGATACGCAGTATTTT
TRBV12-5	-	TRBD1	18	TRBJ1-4	CASGLVPDRGQTNEKLFF	TGTGCTAGTGGTTTGGTACCGGACAGGGGGCAAACTAATGAAAAACTGTTTTTT
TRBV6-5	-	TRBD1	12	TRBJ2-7	CASSGQGRGQYF	TGTGCCAGCAGTGGACAGGGAAGGGGGCAGTACTTC
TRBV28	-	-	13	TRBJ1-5	CASSLQGNQPQHF	TGTGCCAGCAGTTTGCAGGGCAATCAGCCCCAGCATTTT
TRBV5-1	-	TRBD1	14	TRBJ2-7	CASSTGTGPYEQYF	TGCGCCAGCAGCACAGGGACAGGGCCCTACGAGCAGTACTTC
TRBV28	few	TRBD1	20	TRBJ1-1	CASSSQVPLSDRGEDTEAFF	TGTGCCAGCAGTTCCCAAGTCCCTCTCTCTGACAGGGGAGAAGACACTGAAGCTTTCTTT
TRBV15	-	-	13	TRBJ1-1	CATSRSGQQEAFF	TGTGCCACCAGCAGATCCGGACAGCAGGAAGCTTTCTTT
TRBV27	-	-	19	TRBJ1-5	CASKRYGQTPSFRNQPQHF	TGTGCCAGCAAGCGATATGGACAGACACCTTCTTTTCGCAATCAGCCCCAGCATTTT
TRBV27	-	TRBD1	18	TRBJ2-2	CASSPTGGEGLGIGELFF	TGTGCCAGCAGTCCGACAGGGGGTGAAGGGTTGGGCATCGGGGAGCTGTTTTTT
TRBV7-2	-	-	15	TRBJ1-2	CASSSPQGRGYGYTF	TGTGCCAGCAGCTCCCCCCAGGGTAGAGGCTATGGCTACACCTTC
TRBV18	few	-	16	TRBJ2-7	CASSPVREQGTREQYF	TGTGCCAGCTCACCGGTTCGCGAGCAGGGGACGAGGGAGCAGTACTTC
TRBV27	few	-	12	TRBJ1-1	CASSFPNRVPFF	TGTGCCAGCAGTTTCCCGAACAGGGTCCCTTTCTTT
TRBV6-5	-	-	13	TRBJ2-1	CASRTTQINEQFF	TGTGCCAGCAGGACAACTCAAATCAATGAGCAGTTCTTC
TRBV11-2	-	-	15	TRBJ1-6	CASSLVSDILTPLHF	TGTGCCAGCAGCTTAGTGTCAGACATATTGACACCCCTCCACTTT
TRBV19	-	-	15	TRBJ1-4	CASTEKGVQNEKLFF	TGTGCCAGTACCGAAAAAGGGGTACAAAATGAAAAACTGTTTTTT
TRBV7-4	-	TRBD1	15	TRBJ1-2	CASSLRVGTAYGYTF	TGTGCCAGCAGCTTAAGGGTAGGGACAGCCTATGGCTACACCTTC
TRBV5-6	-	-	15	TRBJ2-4	CASSSRSLAKNIQYF	TGTGCCAGCAGCTCACGGTCTTTGGCCAAAAACATTCAGTACTTC
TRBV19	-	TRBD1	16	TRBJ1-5	CASSADRVGNNQPQHF	TGTGCCAGTAGTGCGGACAGGGTCGGGAACAATCAGCCCCAGCATTTT
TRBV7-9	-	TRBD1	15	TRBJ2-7	CASSINGQGSGEQYF	TGTGCCAGCAGCATAAATGGACAGGGATCTGGTGAGCAGTACTTC
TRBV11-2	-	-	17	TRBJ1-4	CASSFSARRRVSEKLFF	TGTGCCAGCAGCTTTTCGGCACGGCGGAGGGTGAGTGAAAAACTGTTTTTT
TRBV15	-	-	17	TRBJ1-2	CATSRGRLQGRNYGYTF	TGTGCCACCAGCAGAGGCCGTTTACAGGGCCGTAACTATGGCTACACCTTC